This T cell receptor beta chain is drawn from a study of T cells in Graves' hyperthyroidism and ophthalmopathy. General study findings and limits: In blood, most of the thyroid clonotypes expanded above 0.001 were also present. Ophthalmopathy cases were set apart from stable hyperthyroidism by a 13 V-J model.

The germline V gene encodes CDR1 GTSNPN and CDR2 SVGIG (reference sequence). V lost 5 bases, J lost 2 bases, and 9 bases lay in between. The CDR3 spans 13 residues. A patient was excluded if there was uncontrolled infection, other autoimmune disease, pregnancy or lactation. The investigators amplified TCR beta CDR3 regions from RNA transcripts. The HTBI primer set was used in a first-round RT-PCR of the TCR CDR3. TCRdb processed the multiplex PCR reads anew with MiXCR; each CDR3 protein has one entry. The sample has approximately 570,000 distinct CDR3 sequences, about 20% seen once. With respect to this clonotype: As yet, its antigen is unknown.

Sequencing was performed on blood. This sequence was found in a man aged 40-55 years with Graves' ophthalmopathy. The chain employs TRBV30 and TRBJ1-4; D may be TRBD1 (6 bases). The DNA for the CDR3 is TGTGCCTGGTCAACAGGGACTAATGAAAAACTGTTTTTT. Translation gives CAWSTGTNEKLFF. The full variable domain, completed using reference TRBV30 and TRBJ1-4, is SQTIHQWPATLVQPVGSPLSLECTVEGTSNPNLYWYRQAAGRGLQLLFYSVGIGQISSEVPQNLSASRPQDRQFILSSKKLLLSDSGFYLCAWSTGTNEKLFFGSGTQLSVL.